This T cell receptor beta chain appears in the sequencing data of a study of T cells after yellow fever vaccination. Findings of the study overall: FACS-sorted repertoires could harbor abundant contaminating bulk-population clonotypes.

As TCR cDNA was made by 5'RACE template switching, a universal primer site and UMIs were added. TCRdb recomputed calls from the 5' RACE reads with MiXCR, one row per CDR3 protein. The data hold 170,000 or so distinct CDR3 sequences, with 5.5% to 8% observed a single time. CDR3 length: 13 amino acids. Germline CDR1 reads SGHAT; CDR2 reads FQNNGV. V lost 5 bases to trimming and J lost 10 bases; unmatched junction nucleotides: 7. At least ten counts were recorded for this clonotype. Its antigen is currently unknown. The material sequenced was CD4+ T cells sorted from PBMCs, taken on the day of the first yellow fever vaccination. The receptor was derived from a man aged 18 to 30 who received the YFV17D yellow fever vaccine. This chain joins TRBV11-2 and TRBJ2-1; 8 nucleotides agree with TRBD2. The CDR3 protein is CASSTGGANEQFF. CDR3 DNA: TGTGCCAGCAGCACGGGGGGGGCTAACGAGCAGTTCTTC.